This entry is about one TCR beta chain. What antigen it recognizes has not been identified. No base quality values were provided; no much bigger clone lies one nucleotide off. Frozen genomic DNA underwent high-throughput TCRbeta CDR3 sequencing by immunoSEQ, including PCR amplification, mapping, bias correction and internal controls. In the original analysis: Productive rearrangements were kept, and unique TCRbeta sequences were defined by CDR3 nucleotide sequence plus V and J gene. For a sequence to be called donor-reactive, it needed a frequency of at least 0.01% and at least 5-fold expansion in CFSE-low cells compared with unstimulated pre-transplant cells. Minimum frequency thresholds were set for each subject on the basis of the unstimulated sample with the lowest template count, so that a detection power of at least 90% was ensured. Jensen-Shannon divergence between the top 1000 TCRbeta sequences post- versus pre-transplant served as the measure of repertoire turnover. Changes in detection of donor-reactive sequences were tested with two-sided Fisher's exact tests. TCRdb took over this immuneACCESS table, retaining in-frame rearrangements with V and J assigned. Such tables are incomplete; in checked studies, under half of the missing clones stem from an unresolved V gene, and the remainder is unexplained. V and J calls and clone size are those listed in that table; D and trimming were worked out from the DNA. A total of about 120,000 clones appear in this sample, 90% of them only once. Approximately 0.84% of the sample rests with the top ten.

As encoded in the germline V gene, CDR1 is SGHRS while CDR2 is YFSETQ. V is cut by 4 bases and J by 2 bases, and the space between the germline ends is 10 bases. The cysteine opens and the phenylalanine closes a CDR3 of 14 amino acids. The sequence is cut down to CDR3 DNA, 42 bases in frame from base 1. Unstimulated PBMCs, after thawing, were stained for CD3, CD4 and CD8 and then FACS-sorted into CD3+CD4+ and CD3+CD8+ populations. All 8 studied subjects were randomized to immunosuppression withdrawal. Genomic DNA was isolated with the Qiagen DNeasy Blood and Tissue Kit. This sample stems from a study of T cell clones after liver transplantation (dated by TCRdb to about 2019). About the investigation overall: The samples were obtained from ITN030ST, a randomized trial that attempted immunosuppression withdrawal within 2 years after liver transplantation. After a pre-transplant mixed lymphocyte reaction, TCRbeta sequencing was used to pinpoint donor-reactive T cell clones, which were subsequently tracked in post-transplant blood. Blood samples were taken pre-transplant, pre-randomization before withdrawal, and post-randomization after full withdrawal or failed withdrawal. The subjects received no induction therapy and were kept on standard immunosuppression until randomization at 12-24 months post-transplant. Three of the eight recipients were HCV-positive; the others were transplanted for non-autoimmune, non-viral indications. As an antigen-independent comparator for the donor-reactive sequences, third party-reactive TCRbeta sequences from pre-transplant MLRs were identified as well. A cohort of 8 liver transplant recipients was studied, of whom 3 were classified as tolerant and 5 as non-tolerant. Tolerance was defined as complete immunosuppression withdrawal for at least one year with no rise in liver enzymes beyond twice the upper limit of normal. Results and caveats for the whole study, not just this receptor: In two subjects, low numbers of available donor cells limited the measurable donor-reactive repertoire. Donor-reactive sequences declined more than third party-reactive ones, suggesting partial antigen-specific deletion unrelated to withdrawal success. When repertoire turnover was taken into account, detection of donor-reactive sequences was significantly reduced in 7 of 8 subjects for CD4 and in 8 of 8 subjects for CD8. The conclusions were considered preliminary, being limited by small, heterogeneous patient numbers and non-standardized post-transplant time points. In most of the 8 subjects, regardless of tolerance or HCV status, circulating donor-reactive CD4 TCRbeta sequences dropped significantly post-transplant. Without allograft tissue specimens, donor-reactive T cells may have migrated into the graft rather than being deleted.

The clonotype was recovered from a human patient who received a liver transplant. Some T cells seen after a transplant may have their origin in the graft donor. Recombination linked TRBV5-1 to TRBJ1-5; TRBD1 could be the D gene, as 6 bases match. The sample in question was CD4+ T cells from blood, obtained 12 months after liver transplant. The nucleotides read TGCGCCAGCAGCGCATCAGGGGGCAATCAGCCCCAGCATTTT. Translated, it reads CASSASGGNQPQHF.